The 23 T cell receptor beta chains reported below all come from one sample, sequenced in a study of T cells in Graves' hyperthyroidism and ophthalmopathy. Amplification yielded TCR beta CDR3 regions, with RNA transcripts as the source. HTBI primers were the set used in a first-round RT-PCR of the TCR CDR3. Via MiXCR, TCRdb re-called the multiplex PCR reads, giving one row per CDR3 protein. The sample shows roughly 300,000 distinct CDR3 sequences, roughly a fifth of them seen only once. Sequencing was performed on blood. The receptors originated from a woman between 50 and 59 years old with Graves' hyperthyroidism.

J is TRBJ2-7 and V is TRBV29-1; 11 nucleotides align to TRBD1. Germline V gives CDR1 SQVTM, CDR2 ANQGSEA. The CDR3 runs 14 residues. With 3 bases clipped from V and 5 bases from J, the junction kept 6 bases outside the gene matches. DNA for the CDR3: TGCAGCGTTGACTGGGACAGGGGGGACCACGAGCAGTACTTC. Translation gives CSVDWDRGDHEQYF.

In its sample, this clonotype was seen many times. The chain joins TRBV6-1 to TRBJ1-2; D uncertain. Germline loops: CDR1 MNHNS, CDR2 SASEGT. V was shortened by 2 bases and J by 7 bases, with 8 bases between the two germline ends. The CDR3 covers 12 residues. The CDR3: CASSERAFGYTF. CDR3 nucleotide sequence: TGTGCCAGCAGTGAAAGAGCCTTTGGCTACACCTTC.

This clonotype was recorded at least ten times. CDR3 sequence reads: CASSIQTGGSSYEQYF. The CDR3 DNA follows: TGTGCCAGCAGTATACAGACAGGGGGCAGTTCCTACGAGCAGTACTTC. The chain recombines TRBV28 with TRBJ2-7, with TRBD1 matching over 10 bases. The CDR3 totals 16 residues. Trimming cost V 5 bases and J 1 base; bases outside gene matches: 8. The germline gives CDR1 MDHEN, CDR2 SYDVKM.

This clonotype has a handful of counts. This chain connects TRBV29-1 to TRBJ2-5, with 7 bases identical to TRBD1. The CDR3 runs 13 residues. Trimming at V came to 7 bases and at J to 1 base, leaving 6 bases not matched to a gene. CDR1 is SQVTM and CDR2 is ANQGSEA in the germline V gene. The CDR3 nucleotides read TGCAGCGCCAGACAGGGAGCCCAAGAGACCCAGTACTTC. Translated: CSARQGAQETQYF.

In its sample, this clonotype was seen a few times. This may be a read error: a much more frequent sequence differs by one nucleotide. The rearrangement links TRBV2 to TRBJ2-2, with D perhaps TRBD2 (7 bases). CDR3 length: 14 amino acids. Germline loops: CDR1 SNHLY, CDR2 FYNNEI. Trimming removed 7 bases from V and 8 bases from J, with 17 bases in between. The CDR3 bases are TGTGCCAGCATATTGGGGGGGGCTAGTGGGGAGCTGTTTTTT. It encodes CASILGGASGELFF.

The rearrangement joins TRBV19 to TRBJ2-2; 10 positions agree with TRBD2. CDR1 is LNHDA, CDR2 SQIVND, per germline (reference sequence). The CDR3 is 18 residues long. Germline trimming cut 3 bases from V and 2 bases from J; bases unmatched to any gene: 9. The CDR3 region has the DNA TGTGCCAGTAGTATGATGGCTAGCGGGGGCCGTAACACCGGGGAGCTGTTTTTT. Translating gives CASSMMASGGRNTGELFF.

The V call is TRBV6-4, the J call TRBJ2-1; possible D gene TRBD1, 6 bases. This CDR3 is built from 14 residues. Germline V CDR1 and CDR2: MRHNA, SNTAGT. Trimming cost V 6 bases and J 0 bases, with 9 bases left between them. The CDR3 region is CASRRDTSYNEQFF. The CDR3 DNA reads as TGTGCCAGCAGACGGGACACCTCCTACAATGAGCAGTTCTTC.

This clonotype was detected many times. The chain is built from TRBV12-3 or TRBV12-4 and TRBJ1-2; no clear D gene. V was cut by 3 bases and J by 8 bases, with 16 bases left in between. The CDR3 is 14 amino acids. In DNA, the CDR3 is TGTGCCAGCAGTTTTGGCGAGGCAGCGGCCGGCTACACCTTC. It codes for CASSFGEAAAGYTF.

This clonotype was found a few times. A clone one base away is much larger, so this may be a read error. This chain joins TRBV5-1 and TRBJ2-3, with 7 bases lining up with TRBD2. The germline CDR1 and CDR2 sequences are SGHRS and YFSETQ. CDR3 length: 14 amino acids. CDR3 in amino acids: CANSRRGSTDTQYF. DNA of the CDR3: TGCGCCAACAGCCGGCGGGGGAGCACAGATACGCAGTATTTT. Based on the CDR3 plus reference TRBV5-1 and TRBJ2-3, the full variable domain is KAGVTQTPRYLIKTRGQQVTLSCSPISGHRSVSWYQQTPGQGLQFLFEYFSETQRNKGNFPGRFSGRQFSNSRSEMNVSTLELGDSALYLCANSRRGSTDTQYFGPGTRLTVL.

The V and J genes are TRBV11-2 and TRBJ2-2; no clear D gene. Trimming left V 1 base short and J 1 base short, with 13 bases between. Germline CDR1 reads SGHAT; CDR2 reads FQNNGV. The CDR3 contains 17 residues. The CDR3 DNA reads TGTGCCAGCAGCTTAGGGTTCGCGGTAGGGAACACCGGGGAGCTGTTTTTT. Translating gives CASSLGFAVGNTGELFF.

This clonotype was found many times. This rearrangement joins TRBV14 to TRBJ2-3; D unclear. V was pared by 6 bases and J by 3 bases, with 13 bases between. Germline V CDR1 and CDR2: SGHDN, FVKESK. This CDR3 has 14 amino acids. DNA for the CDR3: TGTGCCAGCAGGTTGAGTTTCAGGACAGATACGCAGTATTTT. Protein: CASRLSFRTDTQYF.

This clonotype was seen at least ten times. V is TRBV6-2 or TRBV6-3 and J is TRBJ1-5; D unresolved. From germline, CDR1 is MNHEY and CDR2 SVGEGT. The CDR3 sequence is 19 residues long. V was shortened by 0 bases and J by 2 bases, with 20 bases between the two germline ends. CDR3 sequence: CASSYSKRSAAWGNQPQHF. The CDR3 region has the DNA TGTGCCAGCAGTTACTCGAAGCGTTCGGCCGCTTGGGGCAATCAGCCCCAGCATTTT.

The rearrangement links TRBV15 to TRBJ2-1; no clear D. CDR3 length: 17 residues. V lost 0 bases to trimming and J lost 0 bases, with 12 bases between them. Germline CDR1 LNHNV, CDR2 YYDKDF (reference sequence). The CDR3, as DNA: TGTGCCACCAGCAGAGAAACTGGGGTAAGCTCCTACAATGAGCAGTTCTTC. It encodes CATSRETGVSSYNEQFF.

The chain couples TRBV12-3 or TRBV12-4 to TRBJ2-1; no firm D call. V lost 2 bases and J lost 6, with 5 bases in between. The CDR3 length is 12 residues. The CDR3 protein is CASSLIVNEQFF. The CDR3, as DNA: TGTGCCAGCAGTTTAATCGTCAATGAGCAGTTCTTC.

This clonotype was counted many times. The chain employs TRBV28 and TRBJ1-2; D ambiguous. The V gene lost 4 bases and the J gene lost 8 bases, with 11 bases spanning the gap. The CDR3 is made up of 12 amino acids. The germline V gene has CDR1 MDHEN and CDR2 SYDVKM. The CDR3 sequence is CASSSGVYGYTF. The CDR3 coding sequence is TGTGCCAGCAGTTCCGGGGTATACGGCTACACCTTC.

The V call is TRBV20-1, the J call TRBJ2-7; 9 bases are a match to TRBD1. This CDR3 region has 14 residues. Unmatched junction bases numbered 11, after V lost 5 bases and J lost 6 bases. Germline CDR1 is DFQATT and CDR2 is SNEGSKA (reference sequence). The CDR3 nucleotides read TGCAGTGCTTTCGCCACGACAGGGGGGTCCGAGCAGTACTTC. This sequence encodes CSAFATTGGSEQYF.

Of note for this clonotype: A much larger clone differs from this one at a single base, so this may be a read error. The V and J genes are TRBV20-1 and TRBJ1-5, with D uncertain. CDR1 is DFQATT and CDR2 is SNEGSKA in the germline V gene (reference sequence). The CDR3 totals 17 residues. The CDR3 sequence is CSDRVDSTYYSNQPQHF. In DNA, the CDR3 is TGCAGTGATAGAGTGGACTCGACCTACTATAGCAATCAGCCCCAGCATTTT.

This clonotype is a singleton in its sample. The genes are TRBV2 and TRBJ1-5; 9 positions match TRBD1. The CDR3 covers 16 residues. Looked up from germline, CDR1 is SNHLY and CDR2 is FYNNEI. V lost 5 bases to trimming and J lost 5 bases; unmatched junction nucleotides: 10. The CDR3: CASSRTGAPYHQPQHF. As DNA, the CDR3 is TGTGCCAGCAGTCGGACAGGGGCCCCTTACCATCAGCCCCAGCATTTT.

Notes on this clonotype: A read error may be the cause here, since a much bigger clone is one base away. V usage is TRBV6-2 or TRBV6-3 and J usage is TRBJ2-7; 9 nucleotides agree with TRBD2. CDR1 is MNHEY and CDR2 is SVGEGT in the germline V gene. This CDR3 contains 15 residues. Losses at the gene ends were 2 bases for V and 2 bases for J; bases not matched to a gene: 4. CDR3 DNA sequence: TGTGCCAGCAGTTACCGGGGCGGGGGGGCCTACGAGCAGTACTTC. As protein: CASSYRGGGAYEQYF.

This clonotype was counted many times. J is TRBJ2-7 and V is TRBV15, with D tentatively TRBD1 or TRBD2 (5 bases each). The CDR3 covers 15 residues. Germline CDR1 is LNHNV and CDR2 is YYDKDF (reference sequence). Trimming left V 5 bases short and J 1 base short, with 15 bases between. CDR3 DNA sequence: TGTGCCACCAGCGCCTACGGGGCGGCGTCCTACGAGCAGTACTTC. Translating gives CATSAYGAASYEQYF.

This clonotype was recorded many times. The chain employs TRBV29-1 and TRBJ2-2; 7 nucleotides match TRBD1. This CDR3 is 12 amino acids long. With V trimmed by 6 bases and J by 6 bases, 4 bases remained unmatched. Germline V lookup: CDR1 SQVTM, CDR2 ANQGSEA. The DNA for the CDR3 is TGCAGCGTAAACAGGGGTTCCGGGGAGCTGTTTTTT. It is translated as CSVNRGSGELFF.

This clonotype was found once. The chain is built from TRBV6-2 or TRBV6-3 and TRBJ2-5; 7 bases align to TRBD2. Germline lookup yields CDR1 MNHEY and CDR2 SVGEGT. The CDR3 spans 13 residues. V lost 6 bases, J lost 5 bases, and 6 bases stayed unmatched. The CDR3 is CASSAGTIETQYF. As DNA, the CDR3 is TGTGCCAGCAGCGCCGGGACTATTGAGACCCAGTACTTC.

The CDR3 protein is CASGRNSGANVLTF. As DNA, the CDR3 is TGTGCCAGTGGACGGAACTCTGGGGCCAACGTCCTGACTTTC. The genes are TRBV19 and TRBJ2-6; D gene unclear. The CDR3 has 14 amino acids. Trimming removed 8 bases at V and 0 bases at J, with 8 bases between. Germline assignment: CDR1 LNHDA and CDR2 SQIVND (reference sequence).